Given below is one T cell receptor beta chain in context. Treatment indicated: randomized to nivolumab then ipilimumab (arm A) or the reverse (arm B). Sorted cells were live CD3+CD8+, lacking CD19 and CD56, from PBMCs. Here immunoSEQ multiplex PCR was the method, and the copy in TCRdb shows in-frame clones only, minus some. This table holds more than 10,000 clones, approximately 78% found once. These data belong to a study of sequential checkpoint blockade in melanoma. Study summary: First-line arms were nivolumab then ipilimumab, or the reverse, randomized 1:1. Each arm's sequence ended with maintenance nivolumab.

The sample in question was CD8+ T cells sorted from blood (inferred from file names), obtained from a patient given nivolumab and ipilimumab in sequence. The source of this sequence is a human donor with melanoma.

The CDR3, as DNA: TGTGCCAGCAGCTTGGGGGCACAGGCTTTCTTT. Its protein is CASSLGAQAFF. The rearrangement joins TRBV5-4 to TRBJ1-1, with D hard to call. The ends were cut back, 0 bases at V and 11 bases at J, with 8 bases in the middle. The length of the CDR3 is 11 residues. The germline CDR1 and CDR2 sequences are SGHNT and YYREEE (reference sequence).